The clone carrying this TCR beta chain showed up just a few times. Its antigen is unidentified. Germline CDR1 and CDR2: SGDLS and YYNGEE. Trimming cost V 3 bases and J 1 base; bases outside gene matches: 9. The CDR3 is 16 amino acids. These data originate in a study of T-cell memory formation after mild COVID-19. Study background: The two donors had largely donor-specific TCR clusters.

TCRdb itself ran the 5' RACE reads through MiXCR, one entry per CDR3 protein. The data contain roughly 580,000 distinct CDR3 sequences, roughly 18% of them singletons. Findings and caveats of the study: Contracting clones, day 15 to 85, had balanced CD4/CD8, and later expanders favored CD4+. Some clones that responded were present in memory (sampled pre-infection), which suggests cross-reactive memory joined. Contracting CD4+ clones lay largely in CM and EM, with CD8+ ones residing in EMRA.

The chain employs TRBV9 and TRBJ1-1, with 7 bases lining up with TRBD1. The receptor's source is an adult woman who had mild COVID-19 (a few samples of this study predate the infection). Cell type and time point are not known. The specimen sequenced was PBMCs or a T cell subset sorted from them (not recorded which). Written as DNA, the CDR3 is TGTGCCAGCAGCGATAAACAGGGGTATGGGAACACTGAAGCTTTCTTT. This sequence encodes CASSDKQGYGNTEAFF.